These 27 T cell receptor beta chains share one sample of origin, sequenced in a study of blood T cells in healthy people across ages. Using a J-beta primer mix together with a sample-barcoded 5' primer, a second PCR was run for 7 to 11 cycles. TCRdb redid the calling of the 5' RACE reads with MiXCR, one entry per CDR3 protein. The sample consists of about 800,000 distinct CDR3 sequences, 20% to 25% of them appearing once. In addition, the sample was reused for a study of T cells of mothers and their children.

Sequencing was performed on blood. These receptors all stem from a boy aged 5-17 years in good health.

In its sample, this clonotype was seen a few times. J is TRBJ1-1 and V is TRBV7-2, with D possibly matching TRBD1 (5 bases). Per germline, CDR1 SGHTA and CDR2 FQGNSA. The CDR3 consists of 15 residues. The V end lost 5 bases, the J end lost 0 bases, and 13 bases lay between the germline ends. The CDR3 coding sequence is TGTGCCAGCAGCCGGGGGGATCGGCTGAACACTGAAGCTTTCTTT. Residues: CASSRGDRLNTEAFF.

This rearrangement joins TRBV20-1 to TRBJ1-1; D is unclear. V was trimmed by 2 bases and J by 2 bases, leaving 9 bases between them. The germline CDR1 and CDR2 sequences are DFQATT and SNEGSKA (reference sequence). The CDR3 contains 13 residues. In nucleotides, the CDR3 is TGCAGTGCTAGACCCTACAGCAACACTGAAGCTTTCTTT. Translated, it gives CSARPYSNTEAFF.

The rearrangement joins TRBV20-1 to TRBJ2-6; 7 bases line up with TRBD1. The CDR3 runs 15 residues. V lost 2 bases, J lost 3 bases, and 4 bases stayed unmatched. The germline gives CDR1 DFQATT, CDR2 SNEGSKA (reference sequence). The DNA for the CDR3 is TGCAGTGCTAGACGACAGGGTGGTGGGGCCAACGTCCTGACTTTC. This codes for CSARRQGGGANVLTF.

The rearrangement uses TRBV7-9 and TRBJ2-1; D remains unclear. From germline, CDR1 is SEHNR and CDR2 FQNEAQ (reference sequence). V gave up 0 bases and J gave up 0 bases, with 9 bases separating them. This CDR3 is built from 16 residues. The CDR3 bases are TGTGCCAGCAGCTTAGCGGATGTGAGCTCCTACAATGAGCAGTTCTTC. As protein: CASSLADVSSYNEQFF.

This clonotype has only a few counts. The rearrangement joins TRBV29-1 to TRBJ2-5; D is possibly TRBD2 (6 bases). The CDR3 runs to 15 residues. CDR1 SQVTM and CDR2 ANQGSEA come from the germline V gene. V shed 1 base and J shed 7 bases, with 19 bases lying between them. CDR3 coding DNA: TGCAGCGTTGAAGGCGGGAACATCCCTGCGGGGACCCAGTACTTC. Translated: CSVEGGNIPAGTQYF.

This clonotype has a handful of counts. This chain links TRBV27 with TRBJ2-5; perhaps TRBD1 as D (5 bases). TRBJ2-1 matches the DNA end more closely, so the J call is doubtful. Germline CDR1 MNHEY, CDR2 SMNVEV (reference sequence). The CDR3 spans 16 residues. The CDR3 nucleotides read TGTGCCAGCAGTTTAGGTTCAGGGAATGGAATTAATGAGCAGTTCTTC. Encoded protein: CASSLGSGNGINEQFF.

The chain has TRBV6-5 and TRBJ2-1; 9 bases line up with TRBD1. Trimming at V came to 2 bases and at J to 7 bases, leaving 9 bases not matched to a gene. In germline, CDR1 is MNHEY, CDR2 SVGAGI. The CDR3 has 16 residues. CDR3 sequence (DNA): TGTGCCAGCAGTTACCTGATTGGGACAGGGTTTAATGAGCAGTTCTTC. Its protein is CASSYLIGTGFNEQFF.

The CDR3 is CASSTPRGGLAGATYNEQFF. The CDR3 DNA sequence: TGTGCCAGCAGCACACCCCGGGGAGGACTAGCGGGAGCTACCTACAATGAGCAGTTCTTC. The chain employs TRBV21-1 and TRBJ2-1; no DNA check was done on the table's D call, TRBD2. TRBV21-1 is described as a pseudogene. The CDR3 consists of 20 residues.

This clonotype has just a few counts. Sequence at one end of the junction differs from germline and may be a read error. The chain couples TRBV5-6 to TRBJ2-2; D is unresolved. The CDR3 is 15 residues long. CDR1 is SGHDT and CDR2 is YYEEEE in the germline V gene. This chain's CDR3 is CTSSFSYRSTGELFF. In DNA, the CDR3 is TGTACCAGCAGCTTCTCATATAGGTCCACCGGGGAGCTGTTTTTT.

The chain combines TRBV4-3 with TRBJ2-5; D gene uncertain. V was shortened by 0 bases and J by 2 bases, with 10 bases between the two germline ends. The CDR3 sequence is 15 residues long. CDR1 and CDR2 from the germline V gene are LGHNA and YSLEER. The CDR3 bases are TGCGCCAGCAGCCAAGAATGCGACGGTCAAGAGACCCAGTACTTC. Amino acids: CASSQECDGQETQYF.

The chain couples TRBV21-1 to TRBJ2-1. TRBV21-1 is reported as a pseudogene. This CDR3 comprises 20 residues. The CDR3 reads CASSKALFGSDSKMDWEQFF. The CDR3 coding sequence is TGTGCCAGCAGCAAAGCGCTTTTTGGGTCTGACTCTAAAATGGATTGGGAGCAGTTCTTC.

The V call is TRBV13, the J call TRBJ2-5; 7 bases fit TRBD1. Germline V lookup: CDR1 PRHDT, CDR2 FYEKMQ (reference sequence). With V trimmed by 5 bases and J by 7 bases, 10 bases remained unmatched. This CDR3 is 14 amino acids long. The CDR3 DNA reads as TGTGCCAGCAGCGTAGCCCAGGACAGGACGACCCAGTACTTC. As protein: CASSVAQDRTTQYF.

This clonotype was found a few times. The chain is built from TRBV20-1 and TRBJ2-7, with 10 bases matching TRBD1. The CDR3 loop spans 13 amino acids. The germline V gene has CDR1 DFQATT and CDR2 SNEGSKA (reference sequence). After removal of 4 bases from V and 5 bases from J, the junction contained 5 bases not matched to a gene. The CDR3 DNA follows: TGCAGTGCTACCGGGACAGGGGTGGACGAGCAGTACTTC. It encodes CSATGTGVDEQYF.

This clonotype appeared a few times. The rearrangement uses TRBV6-6 and TRBJ2-5; a weak D match, TRBD1 (6 bases). The J call could be wrong; TRBJ2-1 is a better fit for the DNA end. CDR3 size: 13 residues. Germline V CDR1 and CDR2: MNHNY, SVGAGI (reference sequence). For the CDR3, the DNA is TGTGCCAGCAGTACAGGGCCACGGAATGAGCAGTTCTTC. It is translated as CASSTGPRNEQFF.

V usage is TRBV9 and J usage is TRBJ2-7, with 8 bases aligning to TRBD2. Germline lookup yields CDR1 SGDLS and CDR2 YYNGEE. The CDR3 loop spans 15 amino acids. The V segment lost 0 bases and the J segment 1 base; nucleotides outside the gene matches: 3. This chain's CDR3 is CASSVGSGVSYEQYF. The CDR3 nucleotides read TGTGCCAGCAGCGTAGGTAGCGGGGTTTCCTACGAGCAGTACTTC.

J is TRBJ2-6 and V is TRBV28; D call uncertain. This CDR3 is 17 amino acids long. The V gene's germline CDR1 is MDHEN and CDR2 SYDVKM. Between the trimmed V and J ends, which lost 0 bases and 0 bases, there was a span of 9 bases. The CDR3 protein is CASSLWTFTSGANVLTF. The DNA for the CDR3 is TGTGCCAGCAGTTTATGGACGTTTACCTCTGGGGCCAACGTCCTGACTTTC.

This clonotype was recorded a few times. The rearrangement uses TRBV4-3 and TRBJ2-7; the match to TRBD1 covers 10 bases. This CDR3 contains 15 residues. Germline V gene lookup returns CDR1 LGHNA and CDR2 YSLEER. The ends lost 1 base at V and 4 bases at J; junction bases unmatched: 4. CDR3 amino acids: CASSQARTGGYEQYF. The CDR3, as DNA: TGCGCCAGCAGCCAAGCCCGGACAGGGGGATACGAGCAGTACTTC.

This clonotype was seen only a few times. The chain recombines TRBV18 with TRBJ1-1; D is possibly TRBD1 (5 bases). In germline, CDR1 is KGHSH, CDR2 LQKENI. Trimming left V 2 bases short and J 6 bases short, with 13 bases between. The CDR3 spans 14 residues. The CDR3 loop reads CASSPLGRDSEAFF. The CDR3 DNA follows: TGTGCCAGCTCACCATTAGGCCGGGACTCTGAAGCTTTCTTT.

This clonotype was found a few times. The V and J genes are TRBV4-3 and TRBJ2-3; unclear D gene. The germline V and J ends were trimmed by 4 bases and 3 bases, with 20 bases remaining between them. Germline values: CDR1 LGHNA, CDR2 YSLEER. The CDR3 is 17 residues long. CDR3: CASSPPVAALCTDTQYF. Here the CDR3 DNA reads TGCGCCAGCAGCCCCCCGGTTGCAGCTCTTTGTACAGATACGCAGTATTTT.

This clonotype turned up a few times. The CDR3 spells CASSSGDRGLNEQFF. The CDR3 nucleotides are TGTGCCAGCAGCTCCGGCGACAGGGGGCTCAATGAGCAGTTCTTC. The chain combines TRBV13 with TRBJ2-1, with TRBD1 matching 10 bases. Germline V gene lookup returns CDR1 PRHDT and CDR2 FYEKMQ (reference sequence). The V and J ends lost 4 bases and 6 bases, in that order; junction bases with no gene match: 6. This CDR3 is built from 15 residues.

The V call is TRBV12-3 or TRBV12-4, the J call TRBJ2-3; 10 nucleotides line up with TRBD2. This CDR3 is built from 15 residues. J was trimmed by 4 bases and V by 5 bases; bases with no gene match: 6. The CDR3 coding sequence is TGTGCCAGCAGTCCCGGGACTAGCGTATCAGATACGCAGTATTTT. This codes for CASSPGTSVSDTQYF.

This clonotype has a count of ten or more. The chain uses TRBV25-1 and TRBJ2-1; the D gene is possibly TRBD1 (6 bases). Germline V gene data show CDR1 as MGHDK and CDR2 as SYGVNS. V lost 5 bases to trimming and J lost 1 base, with 12 bases between them. CDR3 length equals 15 residues. This chain's CDR3 is CASSYTTGSYNEQFF. The CDR3 DNA reads TGTGCCAGCAGTTACACAACAGGGTCCTACAATGAGCAGTTCTTC. Full variable domain (outside the CDR3, taken from reference TRBV25-1 and TRBJ2-1): EADIYQTPRYLVIGTGKKITLECSQTMGHDKMYWYQQDPGMELHLIHYSYGVNSTEKGDLSSESTVSRIRTEHFPLTLESARPSHTSQYLCASSYTTGSYNEQFFGPGTRLTVL.

As DNA, the CDR3 is TGTGCCAGCAGGCGGACAGGAGTTAACTATGGCTACACCTTC. Protein: CASRRTGVNYGYTF. The chain links TRBV7-9 to TRBJ1-2, with TRBD1 identical over 7 bases. Per the germline V gene, CDR1 is SEHNR and CDR2 is FQNEAQ (reference sequence). CDR3 size: 14 residues. V trimming: 6 bases; J trimming: 1 base; junction bases outside the gene matches: 5.

This clonotype was detected a few times. V is TRBV2 and J is TRBJ1-4; D ambiguous. Germline V gene lookup returns CDR1 SNHLY and CDR2 FYNNEI. The ends were cut back, 4 bases at V and 3 bases at J, with 9 bases in the middle. This CDR3 is 14 amino acids long. DNA for the CDR3: TGTGCCAGCAGTGGCGATCAATCTAATGAAAAACTGTTTTTT. It specifies CASSGDQSNEKLFF. Complete variable domain (other parts from reference TRBV2 and TRBJ1-4): EPEVTQTPSHQVTQMGQEVILRCVPISNHLYFYWYRQILGQKVEFLVSFYNNEISEKSEIFDDQFSVERPDGSNFTLKIRSTKLEDSAMYFCASSGDQSNEKLFFGSGTQLSVL.

This sequence joins TRBV12-3 or TRBV12-4 and TRBJ1-2; D perhaps matches TRBD1 (5 bases). V lost 5 bases, J lost 2 bases, and 18 bases lay in between. The CDR3 runs to 16 residues. Written as DNA, the CDR3 is TGTGCCAGCAGTGGGACGGGGAGCCCCTCAAACTATGGCTACACCTTC. Amino acids: CASSGTGSPSNYGYTF.

The chain carries TRBV9 and TRBJ1-3; 7 bases agree with TRBD1. After removal of 0 bases from V and 4 bases from J, the junction contained 7 bases not matched to a gene. The germline gives CDR1 SGDLS, CDR2 YYNGEE. The CDR3 is 16 amino acids. The CDR3 reads CASSVAPTGSGNTIYF. For the CDR3, the DNA is TGTGCCAGCAGCGTAGCCCCGACAGGGTCGGGAAACACCATATATTTT.

This clonotype has a handful of counts. The rearrangement uses TRBV11-2 and TRBJ2-4, with a possible D match to TRBD2 (5 bases). Looked up from germline, CDR1 is SGHAT and CDR2 is FQNNGV. Trimming shortened V by 3 bases and J by 5 bases, and 8 bases separated the two germline ends. The CDR3 sequence is 13 residues long. The CDR3 protein is CASSFRGQNIQYF. CDR3 nucleotides: TGTGCCAGCAGCTTCCGAGGGCAAAACATTCAGTACTTC.